The following is a TCR beta chain sequence with its context. The table came from immunoSEQ multiplex PCR; TCRdb's copy has only in-frame clones and leaves some out. The sample has 65,000 to 80,000 clones, approximately 90% seen once. The data were taken from a study of T cell changes during pregnancy in multiple sclerosis. Germline-derived CDR1 and CDR2 are KGHSH and LQKENI. The length of the CDR3 is 13 residues. V lost 0 bases, J lost 8 bases, and 11 bases lay in between. Sequences were derived from peripheral blood, sampled in the third trimester of pregnancy. The chain combines TRBV18 with TRBJ2-7, with D perhaps TRBD2 (7 bases). The receptor was derived from a female donor with multiple sclerosis, enrolled in a pregnancy study. This chain's CDR3 is CASSPPNGGQQYF. The CDR3 DNA reads as TGTGCCAGCTCACCACCGAACGGGGGGCAGCAGTACTTC.